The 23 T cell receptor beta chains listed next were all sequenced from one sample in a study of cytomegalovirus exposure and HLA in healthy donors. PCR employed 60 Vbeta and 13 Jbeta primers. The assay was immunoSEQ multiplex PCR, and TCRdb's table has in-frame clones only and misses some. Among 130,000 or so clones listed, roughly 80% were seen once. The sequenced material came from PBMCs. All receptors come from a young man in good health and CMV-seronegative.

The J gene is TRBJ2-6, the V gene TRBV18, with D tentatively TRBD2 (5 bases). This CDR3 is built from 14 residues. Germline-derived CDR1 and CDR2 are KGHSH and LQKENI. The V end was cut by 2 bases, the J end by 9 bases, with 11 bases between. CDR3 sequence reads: CASSPSGRDNVLTF. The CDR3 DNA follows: TGTGCCAGCTCACCATCCGGCCGGGACAACGTCCTGACTTTC.

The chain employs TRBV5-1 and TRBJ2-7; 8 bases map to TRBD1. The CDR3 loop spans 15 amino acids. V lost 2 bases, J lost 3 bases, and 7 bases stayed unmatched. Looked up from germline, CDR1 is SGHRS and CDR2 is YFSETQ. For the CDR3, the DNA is TGCGCCAGCAGCTTAACCGGGACAGGCCTCTACGAGCAGTACTTC. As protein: CASSLTGTGLYEQYF.

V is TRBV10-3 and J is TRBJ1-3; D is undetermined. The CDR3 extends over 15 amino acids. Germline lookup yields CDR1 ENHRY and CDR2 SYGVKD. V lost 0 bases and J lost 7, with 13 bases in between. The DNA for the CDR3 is TGTGCCATCAGTGAGTCGGTCCTTGAGGCGAACACCATATATTTT. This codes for CAISESVLEANTIYF.

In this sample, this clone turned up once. The chain's CDR3 is CASSLLGRVNTEAFF. The CDR3 coding sequence is TGTGCCAGCAGTTTACTAGGCAGGGTGAACACTGAAGCTTTCTTT. This chain links TRBV27 with TRBJ1-1, with D possibly TRBD1 on 5 matching bases. Germline lookup yields CDR1 MNHEY and CDR2 SMNVEV (reference sequence). Trimming stripped 2 bases from V and 0 bases from J, with 10 bases between. The CDR3 sequence is 15 residues long.

CDR3 coding DNA: TGTGCCAGCAGTTTGATAGGGGCTTATAGCAATCAGCCCCAGCATTTT. Translation gives CASSLIGAYSNQPQHF. The rearrangement joins TRBV27 to TRBJ1-5, with D possibly being TRBD1 (5 bases). This CDR3 spans 16 amino acids. The germline CDR1 and CDR2 sequences are MNHEY and SMNVEV (reference sequence). Trimming removed 3 bases at V and 0 bases at J, with 12 bases between.

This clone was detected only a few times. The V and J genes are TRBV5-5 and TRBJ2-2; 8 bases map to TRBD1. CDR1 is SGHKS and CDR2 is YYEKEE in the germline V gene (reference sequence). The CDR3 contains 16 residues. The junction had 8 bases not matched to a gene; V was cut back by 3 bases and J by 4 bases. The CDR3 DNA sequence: TGTGCCAGCAGCTCCACAGGGGGTAGGGCCACCGGGGAGCTGTTTTTT. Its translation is CASSSTGGRATGELFF.

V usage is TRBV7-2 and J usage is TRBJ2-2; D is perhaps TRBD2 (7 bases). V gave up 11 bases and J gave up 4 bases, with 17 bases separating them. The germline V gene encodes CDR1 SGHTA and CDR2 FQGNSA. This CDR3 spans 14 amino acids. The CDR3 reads CAFSRGGITGELFF. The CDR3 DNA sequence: TGTGCCTTTAGCAGGGGAGGGATCACCGGGGAGCTGTTTTTT.

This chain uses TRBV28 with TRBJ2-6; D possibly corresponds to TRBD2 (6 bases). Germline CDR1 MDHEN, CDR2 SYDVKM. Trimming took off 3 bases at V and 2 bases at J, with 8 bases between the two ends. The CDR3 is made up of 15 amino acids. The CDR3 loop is CASSFSGAGANVLTF. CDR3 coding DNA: TGTGCCAGCAGTTTTTCGGGGGCTGGGGCCAACGTCCTGACTTTC.

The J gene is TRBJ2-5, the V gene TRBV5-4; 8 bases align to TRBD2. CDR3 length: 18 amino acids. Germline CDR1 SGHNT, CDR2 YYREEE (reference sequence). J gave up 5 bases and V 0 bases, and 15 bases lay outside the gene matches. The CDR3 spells CASSLAPSRGIAGETQYF. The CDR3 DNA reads TGTGCCAGCAGCTTGGCACCCTCCCGGGGCATAGCGGGGGAGACCCAGTACTTC.

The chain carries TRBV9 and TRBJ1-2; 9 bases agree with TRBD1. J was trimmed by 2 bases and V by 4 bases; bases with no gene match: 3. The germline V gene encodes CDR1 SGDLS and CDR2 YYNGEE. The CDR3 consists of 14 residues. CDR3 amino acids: CASSRGTGNYGYTF. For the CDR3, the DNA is TGTGCCAGCAGCCGTGGGACAGGGAACTATGGCTACACCTTC.

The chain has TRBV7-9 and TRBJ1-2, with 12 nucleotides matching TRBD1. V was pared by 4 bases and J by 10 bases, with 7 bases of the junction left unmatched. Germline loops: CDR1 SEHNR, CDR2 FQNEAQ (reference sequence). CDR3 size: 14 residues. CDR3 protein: CASSSVGQGAAYTF. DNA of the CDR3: TGTGCCAGCAGCTCCGTGGGACAGGGGGCGGCCTACACCTTC.

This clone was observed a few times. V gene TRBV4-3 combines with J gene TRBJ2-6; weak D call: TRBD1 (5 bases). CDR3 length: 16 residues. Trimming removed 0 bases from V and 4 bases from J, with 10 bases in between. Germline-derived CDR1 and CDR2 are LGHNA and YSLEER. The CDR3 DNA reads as TGCGCCAGCAGCCAAGATTTGGGGCCGGGGGCCAACGTCCTGACTTTC. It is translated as CASSQDLGPGANVLTF.

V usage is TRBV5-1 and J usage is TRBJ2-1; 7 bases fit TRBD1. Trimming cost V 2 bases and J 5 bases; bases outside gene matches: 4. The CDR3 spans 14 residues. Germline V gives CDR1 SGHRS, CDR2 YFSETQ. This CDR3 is CASSLGTDDNEQFF. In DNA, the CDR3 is TGCGCCAGCAGCTTAGGGACAGATGACAATGAGCAGTTCTTC.

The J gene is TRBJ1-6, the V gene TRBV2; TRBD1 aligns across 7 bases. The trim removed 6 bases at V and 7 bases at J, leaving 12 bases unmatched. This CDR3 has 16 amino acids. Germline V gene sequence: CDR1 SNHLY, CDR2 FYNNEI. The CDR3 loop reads CASRTGTPELNSPLHF. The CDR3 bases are TGTGCCAGCAGGACAGGGACGCCCGAACTGAATTCACCCCTCCACTTT.

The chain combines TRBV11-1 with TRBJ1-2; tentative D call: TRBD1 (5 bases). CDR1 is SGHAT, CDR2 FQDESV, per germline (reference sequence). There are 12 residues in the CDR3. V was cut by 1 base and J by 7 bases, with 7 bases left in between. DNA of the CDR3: TGTGCCAGCAGCTTAGTGACAGTTGGCTACACCTTC. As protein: CASSLVTVGYTF.

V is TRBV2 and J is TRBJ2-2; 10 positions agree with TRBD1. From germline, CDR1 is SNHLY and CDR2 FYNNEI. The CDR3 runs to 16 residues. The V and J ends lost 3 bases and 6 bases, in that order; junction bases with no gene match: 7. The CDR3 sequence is CASSERGQGNSGELFF. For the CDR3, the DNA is TGTGCCAGCAGTGAGAGGGGACAGGGGAATTCCGGGGAGCTGTTTTTT.

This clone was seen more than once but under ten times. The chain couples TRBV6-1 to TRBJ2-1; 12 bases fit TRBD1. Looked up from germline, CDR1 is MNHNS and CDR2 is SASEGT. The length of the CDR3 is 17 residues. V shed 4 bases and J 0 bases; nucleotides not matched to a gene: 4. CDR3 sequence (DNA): TGTGCCAGCAGTGTGGGACAGGGGGCGGGCTCCTACAATGAGCAGTTCTTC. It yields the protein CASSVGQGAGSYNEQFF.

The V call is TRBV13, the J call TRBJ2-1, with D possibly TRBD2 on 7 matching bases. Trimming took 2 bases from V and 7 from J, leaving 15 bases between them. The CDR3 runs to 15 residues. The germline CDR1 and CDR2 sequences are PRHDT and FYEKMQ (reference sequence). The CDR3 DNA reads TGTGCCAGCAGCTTAATGGGGGGGCCAAGGAATGAGCAGTTCTTC. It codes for CASSLMGGPRNEQFF. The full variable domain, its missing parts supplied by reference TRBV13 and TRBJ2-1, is AAGVIQSPRHLIKEKRETATLKCYPIPRHDTVYWYQQGPGQDPQFLISFYEKMQSDKGSIPDRFSAQQFSDYHSELNMSSLELGDSALYFCASSLMGGPRNEQFFGPGTRLTVL.

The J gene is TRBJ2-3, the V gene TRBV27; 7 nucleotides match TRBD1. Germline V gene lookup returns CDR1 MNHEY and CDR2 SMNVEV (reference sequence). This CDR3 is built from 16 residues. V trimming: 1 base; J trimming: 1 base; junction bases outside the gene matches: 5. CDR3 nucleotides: TGTGCCAGCAGTTTATACGGGACAGCCGGCACAGATACGCAGTATTTT. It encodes CASSLYGTAGTDTQYF.

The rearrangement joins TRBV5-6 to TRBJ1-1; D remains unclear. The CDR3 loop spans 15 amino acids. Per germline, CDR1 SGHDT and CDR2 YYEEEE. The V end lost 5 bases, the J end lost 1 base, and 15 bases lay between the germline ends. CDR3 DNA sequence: TGTGCCAGCAGTTTTATCCGGGGAGCGAACACTGAAGCTTTCTTT. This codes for CASSFIRGANTEAFF.

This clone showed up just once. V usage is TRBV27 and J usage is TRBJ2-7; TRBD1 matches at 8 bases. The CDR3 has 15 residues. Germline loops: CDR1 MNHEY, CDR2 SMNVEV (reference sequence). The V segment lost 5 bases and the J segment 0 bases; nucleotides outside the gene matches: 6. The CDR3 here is CASSPRDRPSYEQYF. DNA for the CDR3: TGTGCCAGCAGTCCTCGGGACAGGCCCTCCTACGAGCAGTACTTC.

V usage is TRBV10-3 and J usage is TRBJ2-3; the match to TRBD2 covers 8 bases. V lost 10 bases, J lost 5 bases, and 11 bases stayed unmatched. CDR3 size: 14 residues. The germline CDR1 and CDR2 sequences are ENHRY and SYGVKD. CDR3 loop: CATSSGGGRDTQYF. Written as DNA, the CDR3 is TGTGCCACCTCCTCCGGCGGGGGGCGAGATACGCAGTATTTT.

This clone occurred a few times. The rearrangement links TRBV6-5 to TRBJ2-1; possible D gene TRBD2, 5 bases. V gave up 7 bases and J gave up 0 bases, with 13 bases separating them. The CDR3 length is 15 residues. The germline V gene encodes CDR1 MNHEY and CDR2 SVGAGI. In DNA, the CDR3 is TGTGCCAGCACCCCCACGGGGAGCTCCTACAATGAGCAGTTCTTC. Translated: CASTPTGSSYNEQFF.